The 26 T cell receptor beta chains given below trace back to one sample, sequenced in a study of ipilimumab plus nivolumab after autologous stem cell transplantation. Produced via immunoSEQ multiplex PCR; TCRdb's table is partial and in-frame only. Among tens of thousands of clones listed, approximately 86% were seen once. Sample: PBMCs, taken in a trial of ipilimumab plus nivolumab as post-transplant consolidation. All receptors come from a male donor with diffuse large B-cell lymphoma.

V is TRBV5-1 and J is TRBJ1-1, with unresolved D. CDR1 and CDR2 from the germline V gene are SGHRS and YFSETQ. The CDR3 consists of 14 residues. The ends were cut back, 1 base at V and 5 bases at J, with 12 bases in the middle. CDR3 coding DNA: TGCGCCAGCAGCTTGAGCAGGCGTGGGACTGAAGCTTTCTTT. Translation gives CASSLSRRGTEAFF.

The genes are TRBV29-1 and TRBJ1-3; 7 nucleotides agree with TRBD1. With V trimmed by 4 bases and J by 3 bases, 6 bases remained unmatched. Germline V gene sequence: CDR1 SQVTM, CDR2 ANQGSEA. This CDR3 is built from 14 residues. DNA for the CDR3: TGCAGCGTTGGGGACAGCAAATTTGGAAACACCATATATTTT. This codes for CSVGDSKFGNTIYF.

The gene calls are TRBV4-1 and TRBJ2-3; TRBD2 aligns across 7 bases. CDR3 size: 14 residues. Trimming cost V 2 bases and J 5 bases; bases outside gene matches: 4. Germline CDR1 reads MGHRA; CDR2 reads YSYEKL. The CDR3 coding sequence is TGCGCCAGCAGCCAATTTACTAGCGAAGATACGCAGTATTTT. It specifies CASSQFTSEDTQYF.

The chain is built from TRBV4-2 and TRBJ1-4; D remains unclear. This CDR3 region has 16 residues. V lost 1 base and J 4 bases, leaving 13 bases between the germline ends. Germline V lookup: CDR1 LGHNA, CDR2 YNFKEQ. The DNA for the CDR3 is TGTGCCAGCAGCCAAGCCGTCGGCAGCCTTAATGAAAAACTGTTTTTT. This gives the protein CASSQAVGSLNEKLFF.

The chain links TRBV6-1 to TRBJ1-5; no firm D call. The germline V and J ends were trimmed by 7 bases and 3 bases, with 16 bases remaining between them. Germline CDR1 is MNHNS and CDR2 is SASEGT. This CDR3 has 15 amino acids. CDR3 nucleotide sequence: TGTGCCAGCACCGAGGGAACGTCTTACAATCAGCCCCAGCATTTT. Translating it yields CASTEGTSYNQPQHF.

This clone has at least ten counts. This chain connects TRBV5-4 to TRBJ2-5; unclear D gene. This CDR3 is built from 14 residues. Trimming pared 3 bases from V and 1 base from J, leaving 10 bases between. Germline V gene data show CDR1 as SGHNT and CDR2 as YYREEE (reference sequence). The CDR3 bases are TGTGCCAGCAGCTCGAGGACCATCCAAGAGACCCAGTACTTC. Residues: CASSSRTIQETQYF.

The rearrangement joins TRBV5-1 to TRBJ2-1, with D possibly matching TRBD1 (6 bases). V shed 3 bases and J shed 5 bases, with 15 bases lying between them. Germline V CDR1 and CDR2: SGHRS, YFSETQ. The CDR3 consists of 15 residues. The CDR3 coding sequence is TGCGCCAGCAGCTCCTCCGGGACACCTAACAATGAGCAGTTCTTC. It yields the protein CASSSSGTPNNEQFF.

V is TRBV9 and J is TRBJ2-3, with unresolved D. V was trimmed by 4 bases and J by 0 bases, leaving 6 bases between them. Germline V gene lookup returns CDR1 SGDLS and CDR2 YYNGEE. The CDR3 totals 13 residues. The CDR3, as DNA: TGTGCCAGCAGCCCTGAGAGCACAGATACGCAGTATTTT. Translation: CASSPESTDTQYF.

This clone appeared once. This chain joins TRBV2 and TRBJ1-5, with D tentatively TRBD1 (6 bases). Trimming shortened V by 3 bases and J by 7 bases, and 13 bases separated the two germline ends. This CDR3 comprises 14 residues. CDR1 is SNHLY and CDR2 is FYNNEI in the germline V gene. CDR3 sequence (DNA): TGTGCCAGCAGTGATCAGGGGTTAGGCCAGCCCCAGCATTTT. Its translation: CASSDQGLGQPQHF.

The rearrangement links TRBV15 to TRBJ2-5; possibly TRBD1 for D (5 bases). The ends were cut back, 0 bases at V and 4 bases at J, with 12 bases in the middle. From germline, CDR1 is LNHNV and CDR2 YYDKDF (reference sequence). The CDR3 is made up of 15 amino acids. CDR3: CATSREKGFGETQYF. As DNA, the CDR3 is TGTGCCACCAGCAGAGAGAAGGGGTTCGGAGAGACCCAGTACTTC.

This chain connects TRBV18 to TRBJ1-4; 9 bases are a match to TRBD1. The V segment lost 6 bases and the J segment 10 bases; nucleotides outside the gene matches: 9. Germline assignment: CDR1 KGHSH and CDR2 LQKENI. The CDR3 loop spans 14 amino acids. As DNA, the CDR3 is TGTGCCAGCTCGGACGGACAGGGGTCCGGAAAACTGTTTTTT. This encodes CASSDGQGSGKLFF.

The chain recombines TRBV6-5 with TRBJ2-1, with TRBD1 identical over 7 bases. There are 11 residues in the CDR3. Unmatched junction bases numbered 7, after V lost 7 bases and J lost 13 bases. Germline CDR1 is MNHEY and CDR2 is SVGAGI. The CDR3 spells CASTLGGVQFF. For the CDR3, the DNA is TGTGCCAGCACCTTAGGGGGCGTTCAGTTCTTC.

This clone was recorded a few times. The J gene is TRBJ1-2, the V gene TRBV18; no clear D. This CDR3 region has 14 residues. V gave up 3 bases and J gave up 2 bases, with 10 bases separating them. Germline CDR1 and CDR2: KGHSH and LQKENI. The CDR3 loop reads CASSPYSQNYGYTF. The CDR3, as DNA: TGTGCCAGCTCACCTTATTCACAGAACTATGGCTACACCTTC.

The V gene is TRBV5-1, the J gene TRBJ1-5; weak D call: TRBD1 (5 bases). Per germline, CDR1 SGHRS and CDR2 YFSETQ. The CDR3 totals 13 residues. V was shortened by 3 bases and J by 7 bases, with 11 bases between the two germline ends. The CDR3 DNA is TGCGCCAGCAGCTCGGGGGACCAACAGCCCCAGCATTTT. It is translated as CASSSGDQQPQHF.

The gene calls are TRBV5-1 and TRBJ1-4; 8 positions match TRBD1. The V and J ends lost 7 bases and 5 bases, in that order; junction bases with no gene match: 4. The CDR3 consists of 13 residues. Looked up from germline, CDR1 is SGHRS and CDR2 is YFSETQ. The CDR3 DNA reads TGCGCCAGCGCGACAGGGGTAAATGAAAAACTGTTTTTT. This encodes CASATGVNEKLFF.

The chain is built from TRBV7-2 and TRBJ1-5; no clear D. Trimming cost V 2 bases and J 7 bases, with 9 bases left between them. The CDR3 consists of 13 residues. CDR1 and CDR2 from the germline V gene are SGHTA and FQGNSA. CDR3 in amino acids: CASSLNAGQPQHF. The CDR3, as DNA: TGTGCCAGCAGCTTAAATGCTGGCCAGCCCCAGCATTTT.

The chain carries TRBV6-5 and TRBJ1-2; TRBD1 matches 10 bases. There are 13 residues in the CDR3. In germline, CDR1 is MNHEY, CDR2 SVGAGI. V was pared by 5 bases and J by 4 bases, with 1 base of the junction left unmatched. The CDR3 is CASSRQGAYGYTF. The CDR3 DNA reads TGTGCCAGCAGTCGACAGGGGGCCTATGGCTACACCTTC.

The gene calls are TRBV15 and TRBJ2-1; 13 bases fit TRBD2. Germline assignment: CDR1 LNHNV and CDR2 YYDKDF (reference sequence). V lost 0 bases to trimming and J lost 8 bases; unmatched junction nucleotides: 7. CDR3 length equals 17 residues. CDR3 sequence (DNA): TGTGCCACCAGCAGAGATCAACTAGCGGGGGGGCAAGATGAGCAGTTCTTC. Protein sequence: CATSRDQLAGGQDEQFF.

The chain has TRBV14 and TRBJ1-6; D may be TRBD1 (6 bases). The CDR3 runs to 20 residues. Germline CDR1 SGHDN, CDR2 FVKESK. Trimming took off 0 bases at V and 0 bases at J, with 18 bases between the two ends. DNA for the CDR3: TGTGCCAGCAGCCAAGATTTTTCACCGGGACACCTCTCCTATAATTCACCCCTCCACTTT. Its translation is CASSQDFSPGHLSYNSPLHF.

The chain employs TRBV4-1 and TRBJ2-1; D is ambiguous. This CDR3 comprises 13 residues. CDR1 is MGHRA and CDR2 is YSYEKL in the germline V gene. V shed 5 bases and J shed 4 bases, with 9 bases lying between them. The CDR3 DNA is TGCGCCAGCAGCGACGACACGTACAATGAGCAGTTCTTC. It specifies CASSDDTYNEQFF.

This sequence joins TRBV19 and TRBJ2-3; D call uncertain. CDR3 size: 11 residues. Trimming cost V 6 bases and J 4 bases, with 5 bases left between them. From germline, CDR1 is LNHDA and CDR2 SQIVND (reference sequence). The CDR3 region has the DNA TGTGCCAGTAGACGATCAGATACGCAGTATTTT. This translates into CASRRSDTQYF.

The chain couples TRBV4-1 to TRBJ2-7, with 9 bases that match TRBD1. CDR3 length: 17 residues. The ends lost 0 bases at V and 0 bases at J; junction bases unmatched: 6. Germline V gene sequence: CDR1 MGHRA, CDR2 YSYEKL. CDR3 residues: CASSQDPGQGLSYEQYF. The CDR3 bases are TGCGCCAGCAGCCAAGATCCCGGACAGGGGCTCTCCTACGAGCAGTACTTC.

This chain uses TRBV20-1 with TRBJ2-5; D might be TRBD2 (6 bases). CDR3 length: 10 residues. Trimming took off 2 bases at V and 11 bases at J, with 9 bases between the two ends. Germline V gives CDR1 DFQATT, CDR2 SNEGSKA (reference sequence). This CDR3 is CSARWGEQYF. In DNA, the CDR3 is TGCAGTGCTAGATGGGGGGAGCAGTACTTC.

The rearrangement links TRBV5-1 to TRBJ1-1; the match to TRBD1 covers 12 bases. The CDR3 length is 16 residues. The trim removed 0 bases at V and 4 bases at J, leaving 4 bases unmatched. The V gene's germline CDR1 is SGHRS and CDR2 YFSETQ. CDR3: CASSLDGTGGITEAFF. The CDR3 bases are TGCGCCAGCAGCTTGGATGGGACAGGGGGCATCACTGAAGCTTTCTTT.

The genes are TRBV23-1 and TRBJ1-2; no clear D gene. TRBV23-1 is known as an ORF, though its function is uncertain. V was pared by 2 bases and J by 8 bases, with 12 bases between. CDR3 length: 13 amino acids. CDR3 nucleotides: TGCGCCAGCAGTCAAGAGAAATTAGAGGGCTACACCTTC. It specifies CASSQEKLEGYTF.

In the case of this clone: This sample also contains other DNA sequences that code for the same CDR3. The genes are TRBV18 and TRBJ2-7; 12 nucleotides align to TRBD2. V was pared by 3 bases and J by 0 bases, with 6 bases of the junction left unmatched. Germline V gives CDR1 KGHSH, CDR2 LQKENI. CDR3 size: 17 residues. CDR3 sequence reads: CASSPRLAGDPSYEQYF. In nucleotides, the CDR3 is TGTGCCAGCTCACCTAGACTAGCGGGGGACCCCTCCTACGAGCAGTACTTC.